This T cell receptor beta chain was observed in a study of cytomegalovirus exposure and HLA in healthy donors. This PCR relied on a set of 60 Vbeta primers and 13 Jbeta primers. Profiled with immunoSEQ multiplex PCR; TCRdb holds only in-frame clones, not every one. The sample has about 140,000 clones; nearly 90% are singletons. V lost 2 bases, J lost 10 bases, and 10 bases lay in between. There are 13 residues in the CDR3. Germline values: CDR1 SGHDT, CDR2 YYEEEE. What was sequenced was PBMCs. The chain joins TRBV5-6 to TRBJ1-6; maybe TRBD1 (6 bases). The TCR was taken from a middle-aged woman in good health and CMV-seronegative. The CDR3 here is CASSFGRGSPLHF. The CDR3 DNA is TGTGCCAGCAGCTTCGGGAGGGGGTCACCCCTCCACTTT. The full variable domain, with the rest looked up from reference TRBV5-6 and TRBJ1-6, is DAGVTQSPTHLIKTRGQQVTLRCSPKSGHDTVSWYQQALGQGPQFIFQYYEEEERQRGNFPDRFSGHQFPNYSSELNVNALLLGDSALYLCASSFGRGSPLHFGNGTRLTVT.